This T cell receptor beta chain is drawn from a study of blood T cell repertoires in COVID-19. Study at large: Samples of COVID-19 (acute and convalescent) were obtained from the United States, Italy and Spain. Sources were T cells, B-cell-depleted T cells, or PBMCs; the material itself was cDNA or gDNA.

Germline V lookup: CDR1 MNHEY, CDR2 SVGEGT. The junction had 11 bases not matched to a gene; V was cut back by 0 bases and J by 6 bases. The CDR3 length is 18 residues. Some clones are missing from TCRdb's copy, which holds only in-frame ones; the method was immunoSEQ multiplex PCR. The sample has 45,000 or so clones; over 80% are singletons. Sequencing was carried out using peripheral blood. The clonotype comes from a woman of 80 years or more with COVID-19, enrolled during active disease. V usage is TRBV6-2 or TRBV6-3 and J usage is TRBJ1-5; 10 positions match TRBD1. The CDR3 spells CASSYSTGGTGRGQPQHF. CDR3 DNA sequence: TGTGCCAGCAGTTACTCGACAGGGGGCACGGGTCGGGGTCAGCCCCAGCATTTT.